The present TCR beta chain was sequenced within a study of radiation and T cells in renal cell carcinoma. Study results and limitations: Pretreatment tumor biopsies were lacking, so baseline clonotypes are unknown. Top tumor clonotypes rose in blood 2 weeks post-radiation, then contracted.

As for time point: blood 4 weeks post-SBRT, at nephrectomy. Treatment indicated: 15 Gy SBRT to primary tumor, nephrectomy 4 weeks later. Nephrectomy followed 15 Gy stereotactic body radiation by 4 weeks. The patient's renal cell carcinoma had clear cell pathology. Data came from immunoSEQ multiplex PCR; TCRdb stores just in-frame clones and leaves some out. The sample has about 43,000 clones, roughly 80% seen once; the top ten hold around 26%. Details on this clone: Its target is not known.

The CDR3 contains 14 residues. Trimming took off 4 bases at V and 6 bases at J, with 14 bases between the two ends. Germline values: CDR1 PRHDT, CDR2 FYEKMQ (reference sequence). The receptor's source is a woman in her 70s with renal cell carcinoma. This sequence joins TRBV13 and TRBJ2-3; a weak D match, TRBD1 (7 bases). The sample was blood, taken from a patient whose treatment included radiotherapy and nephrectomy. The CDR3 sequence is CASSWTGREDTQYF. In DNA, the CDR3 is TGTGCCAGCAGCTGGACAGGTCGGGAGGATACGCAGTATTTT. The whole variable domain, filled in from reference TRBV13 and TRBJ2-3, reads AAGVIQSPRHLIKEKRETATLKCYPIPRHDTVYWYQQGPGQDPQFLISFYEKMQSDKGSIPDRFSAQQFSDYHSELNMSSLELGDSALYFCASSWTGREDTQYFGPGTRLTVL.